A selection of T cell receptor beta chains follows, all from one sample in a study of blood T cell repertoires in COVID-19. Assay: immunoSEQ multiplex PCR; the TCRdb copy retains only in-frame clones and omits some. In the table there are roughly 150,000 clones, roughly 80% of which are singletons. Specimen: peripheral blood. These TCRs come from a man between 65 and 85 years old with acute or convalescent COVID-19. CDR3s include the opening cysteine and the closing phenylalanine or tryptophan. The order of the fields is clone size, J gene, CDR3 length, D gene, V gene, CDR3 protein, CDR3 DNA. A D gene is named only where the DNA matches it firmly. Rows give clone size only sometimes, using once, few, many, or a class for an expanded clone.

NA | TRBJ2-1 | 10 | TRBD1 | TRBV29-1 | CSVGGQGAFF | TGCAGCGTTGGAGGACAGGGGGCTTTCTTC
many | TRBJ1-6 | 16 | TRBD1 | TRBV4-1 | CASSQGLARGPSPLHF | TGCGCCAGCAGCCAAGGTCTGGCCAGGGGGCCTTCACCCCTCCACTTT
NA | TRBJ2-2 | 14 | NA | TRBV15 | CATSSTGNTGELFF | TGTGCCACCAGCAGTACAGGGAACACCGGGGAGCTGTTTTTT
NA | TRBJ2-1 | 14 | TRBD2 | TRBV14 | CASSQRLAGNEQFF | TGTGCCAGCAGCCAACGACTAGCGGGCAATGAGCAGTTCTTC
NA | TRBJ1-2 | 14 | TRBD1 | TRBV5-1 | CASSPDRGGDGYTF | TGCGCCAGCAGCCCGGACAGGGGAGGGGATGGCTACACCTTC
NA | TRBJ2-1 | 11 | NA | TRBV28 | CASSRANEQFF | TGTGCCAGCAGTCGCGCGAATGAGCAGTTCTTC
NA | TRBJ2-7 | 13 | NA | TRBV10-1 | CASSAGTPYEQYF | TGCGCCAGCAGTGCCGGGACACCCTACGAGCAGTACTTC
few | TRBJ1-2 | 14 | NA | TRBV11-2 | CASSVSGGNYGYTF | TGTGCCAGCAGCGTCTCCGGGGGTAACTATGGCTACACCTTC
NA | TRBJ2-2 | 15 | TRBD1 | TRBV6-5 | CASSPVQGDTGELFF | TGTGCCAGCAGCCCCGTCCAGGGGGACACCGGGGAGCTGTTTTTT
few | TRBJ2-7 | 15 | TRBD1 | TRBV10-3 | CAISATGTGTYEQYF | TGTGCCATCAGTGCGACAGGGACAGGGACCTACGAGCAGTACTTC
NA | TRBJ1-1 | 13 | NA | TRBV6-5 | CASSRTMNTEAFF | TGTGCCAGCAGTCGGACAATGAACACTGAAGCTTTCTTT
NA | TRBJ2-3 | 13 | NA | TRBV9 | CASSVASPDTQYF | TGTGCCAGCAGCGTAGCAAGCCCAGATACGCAGTATTTT
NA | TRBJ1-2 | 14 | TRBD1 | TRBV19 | CASRYAGTGYDYTF | TGTGCCAGTAGATACGCGGGGACAGGGTACGACTACACCTTC
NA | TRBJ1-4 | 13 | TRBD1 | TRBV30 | CAWRQGGNEKLFF | TGTGCCTGGAGACAGGGGGGGAATGAAAAACTGTTTTTT
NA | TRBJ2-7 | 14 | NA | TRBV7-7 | CASSVDSGGREQYF | TGTGCCAGCAGCGTAGATAGCGGTGGGCGCGAGCAGTACTTC
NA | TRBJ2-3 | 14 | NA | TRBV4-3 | CASSPGPSRDTQYF | TGCGCCAGCAGCCCGGGTCCTAGCCGCGATACGCAGTATTTT
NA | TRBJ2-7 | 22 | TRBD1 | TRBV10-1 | CASSDLYPNIGRRDREDSEQYF | TGCGCCAGCAGTGACCTTTACCCCAACATAGGACGGCGGGACAGGGAGGATTCCGAGCAGTACTTC
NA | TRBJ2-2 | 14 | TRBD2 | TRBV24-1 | CATSGGLNTGELFF | TGTGCCACCTCGGGAGGTTTGAACACCGGGGAGCTGTTTTTT
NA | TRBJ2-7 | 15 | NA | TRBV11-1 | CASSAQGGGPYEQYF | TGTGCCAGCAGCGCACAGGGTGGGGGTCCCTACGAGCAGTACTTC
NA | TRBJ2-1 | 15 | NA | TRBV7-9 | CASSSAGTPVNEQFF | TGTGCCAGCAGTTCCGCCGGGACTCCGGTCAATGAGCAGTTCTTC
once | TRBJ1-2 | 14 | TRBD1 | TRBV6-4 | CASSFDRGLSGYTF | TGTGCCAGCAGTTTCGACAGGGGGCTCTCTGGCTACACCTTC
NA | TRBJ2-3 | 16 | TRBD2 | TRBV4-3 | CASSQQDGRSTDTQYF | TGCGCCAGCAGCCAACAGGACGGGAGGAGCACAGATACGCAGTATTTT
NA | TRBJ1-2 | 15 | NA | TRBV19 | CASSTISGTNYGYTF | TGTGCCAGTAGTACTATTTCCGGGACTAACTATGGCTACACCTTC